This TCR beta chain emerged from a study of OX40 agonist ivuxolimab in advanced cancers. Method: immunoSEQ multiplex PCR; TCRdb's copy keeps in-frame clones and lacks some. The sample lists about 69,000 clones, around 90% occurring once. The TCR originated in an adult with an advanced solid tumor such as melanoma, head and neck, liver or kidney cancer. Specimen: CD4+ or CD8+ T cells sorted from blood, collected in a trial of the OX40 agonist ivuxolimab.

The CDR3, as DNA: TGTGCCAGTAGTGTTATGGTAGGGGAAAAACTGTTTTTT. Its translation: CASSVMVGEKLFF. The V call is TRBV19, the J call TRBJ1-4; D unclear. Germline V gives CDR1 LNHDA, CDR2 SQIVND (reference sequence). The CDR3 covers 13 residues. V was clipped by 5 bases and J by 8 bases, with 12 bases between them.